The 21 T cell receptor beta chains in this list originate from one sample, sequenced in a study of control samples from healthy donors and cancer patients. TCRdb's copy holds only in-frame clones and misses some; the assay was immunoSEQ multiplex PCR. The sample carries about 130,000 clones, about 95% recorded once. Source material: blood. These receptor sequences come from a young man in good health.

The chain recombines TRBV11-2 with TRBJ1-2; D not resolved. The germline V gene has CDR1 SGHAT and CDR2 FQNNGV. Between the trimmed V and J ends, which lost 5 bases and 3 bases, there was a span of 16 bases. The CDR3 is made up of 15 amino acids. The CDR3 loop reads CASSPPGVVDYGYTF. The CDR3 coding sequence is TGTGCCAGCAGCCCACCGGGAGTCGTCGACTATGGCTACACCTTC.

The rearrangement uses TRBV19 and TRBJ1-6; 8 nucleotides line up with TRBD1. Germline assignment: CDR1 LNHDA and CDR2 SQIVND (reference sequence). The CDR3 runs to 16 residues. The V gene end was trimmed by 5 bases and the J gene end by 6 bases; junction bases not matched to a gene: 9. The CDR3 sequence is CASSLQGAQSNSPLHF. The CDR3 bases are TGTGCCAGTAGTCTCCAGGGGGCTCAAAGTAATTCACCCCTCCACTTT. The whole variable domain, remainder taken from reference TRBV19 and TRBJ1-6, is DGGITQSPKYLFRKEGQNVTLSCEQNLNHDAMYWYRQDPGQGLRLIYYSQIVNDFQKGDIAEGYSVSREKKESFPLTVTSAQKNPTAFYLCASSLQGAQSNSPLHFGNGTRLTVT.

The genes are TRBV6-4 and TRBJ2-7, with D uncertain. The CDR3 loop spans 14 amino acids. V was clipped by 4 bases and J by 0 bases, with 10 bases between them. Per the germline V gene, CDR1 is MRHNA and CDR2 is SNTAGT. CDR3 in amino acids: CASSASVGSYEQYF. The DNA for the CDR3 is TGTGCCAGCAGTGCTTCGGTCGGCTCCTACGAGCAGTACTTC.

The chain has TRBV28 and TRBJ1-1; D gene unclear. Germline V gives CDR1 MDHEN, CDR2 SYDVKM. Between the trimmed V and J ends, which lost 4 bases and 5 bases, there was a span of 20 bases. The CDR3 consists of 16 residues. This chain's CDR3 is CASSSPPGVVATEAFF. The CDR3 coding sequence is TGTGCCAGCAGTTCCCCGCCTGGGGTGGTGGCTACTGAAGCTTTCTTT. The full variable domain, with the rest looked up from reference TRBV28 and TRBJ1-1, is DVKVTQSSRYLVKRTGEKVFLECVQDMDHENMFWYRQDPGLGLRLIYFSYDVKMKEKGDIPEGYSVSREKKERFSLILESASTNQTSMYLCASSSPPGVVATEAFFGQGTRLTVV.

The table lists this clone with a count of one. The V call is TRBV27, the J call TRBJ2-7; 7 bases fit TRBD1. Germline values: CDR1 MNHEY, CDR2 SMNVEV (reference sequence). The J segment lost 1 base and the V segment lost 6 bases, leaving 6 bases of the junction unmatched. The CDR3 runs 14 residues. The CDR3 DNA follows: TGTGCCAGCAGCCCGTTGACAGGGTCCTACGAGCAGTACTTC. It codes for CASSPLTGSYEQYF.

The chain couples TRBV6-1 to TRBJ2-3; 10 nucleotides align to TRBD2. The CDR3 has 16 residues. Trimming removed 2 bases from V and 4 bases from J; junction bases left unmatched: 6. Germline V gives CDR1 MNHNS, CDR2 SASEGT. CDR3 sequence reads: CASSEQAGGRADTQYF. The DNA for the CDR3 is TGTGCCAGCAGTGAACAAGCGGGGGGGCGTGCAGATACGCAGTATTTT.

CDR3 nucleotide sequence: TGTGCCAGCAGCTTAGGACAGGGGATATACAATGAGCAGTTCTTC. Translation: CASSLGQGIYNEQFF. This chain uses TRBV11-2 with TRBJ2-1; TRBD1 matches at 8 bases. The V segment lost 1 base and the J segment 4 bases; nucleotides outside the gene matches: 3. This CDR3 contains 15 residues. CDR1 SGHAT and CDR2 FQNNGV come from the germline V gene.

The chain combines TRBV19 with TRBJ2-7; tentative D call: TRBD1 (7 bases). Trimming removed 7 bases from V and 2 bases from J, with 15 bases in between. Germline values: CDR1 LNHDA, CDR2 SQIVND (reference sequence). This CDR3 comprises 14 residues. For the CDR3, the DNA is TGTGCCAGTAAGGAGGGGGCTGCGACCTACGAGCAGTACTTC. It yields the protein CASKEGAATYEQYF.

The chain is built from TRBV27 and TRBJ1-5; 7 bases agree with TRBD1. Unmatched junction bases numbered 9, after V lost 5 bases and J lost 5 bases. Germline values: CDR1 MNHEY, CDR2 SMNVEV (reference sequence). The CDR3 runs 15 residues. CDR3 residues: CASSPRTGGDQPQHF. As DNA, the CDR3 is TGTGCCAGCAGTCCCCGGACAGGCGGCGATCAGCCCCAGCATTTT.

J is TRBJ1-2 and V is TRBV2; D perhaps matches TRBD1 (5 bases). Germline lookup yields CDR1 SNHLY and CDR2 FYNNEI. This CDR3 comprises 11 residues. V lost 8 bases and J lost 8, with 12 bases in between. The CDR3, as DNA: TGTGCCAGCGGGACGCCCGAGGGCTACACCTTC. Protein sequence: CASGTPEGYTF. The variable domain in full, with the rest retrieved from reference TRBV2 and TRBJ1-2, is EPEVTQTPSHQVTQMGQEVILRCVPISNHLYFYWYRQILGQKVEFLVSFYNNEISEKSEIFDDQFSVERPDGSNFTLKIRSTKLEDSAMYFCASGTPEGYTFGSGTRLTVV.

The J gene is TRBJ1-1, the V gene TRBV6-5; TRBD1 aligns across 9 bases. Trimming cost V 6 bases and J 5 bases; bases outside gene matches: 7. The CDR3 contains 14 residues. The germline CDR1 and CDR2 sequences are MNHEY and SVGAGI. Written as DNA, the CDR3 is TGTGCCAGCAGCCTGGACAGGGGAAGTACTGAAGCTTTCTTT. This encodes CASSLDRGSTEAFF.

J is TRBJ1-2 and V is TRBV18; TRBD1 matches 9 bases. The germline V gene has CDR1 KGHSH and CDR2 LQKENI. The CDR3 covers 15 residues. The trim removed 6 bases at V and 2 bases at J, leaving 7 bases unmatched. CDR3 residues: CASSPGQGPNYGYTF. The CDR3 coding sequence is TGTGCCAGCTCCCCGGGACAGGGACCCAACTATGGCTACACCTTC.

The CDR3: CASSLGWRADYNEQFF. The CDR3 DNA reads as TGTGCCAGCAGTTTAGGATGGCGGGCCGACTACAATGAGCAGTTCTTC. The chain couples TRBV27 to TRBJ2-1; TRBD2 might be the D (5 bases). V lost 2 bases and J 3 bases, leaving 14 bases between the germline ends. Germline lookup yields CDR1 MNHEY and CDR2 SMNVEV (reference sequence). This CDR3 is built from 16 residues.

This clone was recorded once. The genes are TRBV19 and TRBJ2-2; 9 bases are shared with TRBD2. Germline values: CDR1 LNHDA, CDR2 SQIVND (reference sequence). The CDR3 consists of 16 residues. V lost 9 bases, J lost 5 bases, and 13 bases stayed unmatched. The CDR3 nucleotides are TGTGCCAGCCGAACTGGGGCGGGGGGGCGGACCGGGGAGCTGTTTTTT. Translation gives CASRTGAGGRTGELFF.

The rearrangement uses TRBV27 and TRBJ1-2; a possible D gene is TRBD1 (5 bases). The germline V gene has CDR1 MNHEY and CDR2 SMNVEV (reference sequence). With 6 bases removed from V and 4 bases from J, the gap between germline ends came to 24 bases. The CDR3 covers 17 residues. The CDR3 protein is CASRASGGQGVFYGYTF. The CDR3 DNA is TGTGCCAGCAGGGCTTCGGGAGGGCAGGGAGTCTTCTATGGCTACACCTTC.

The V call is TRBV6-5, the J call TRBJ1-1; 7 nucleotides match TRBD1. CDR3 size: 16 residues. The germline V gene encodes CDR1 MNHEY and CDR2 SVGAGI. Unmatched junction bases numbered 9, after V lost 4 bases and J lost 1 base. CDR3 coding DNA: TGTGCCAGCAGTTTAGGTCGGGACAGAGCGAACACTGAAGCTTTCTTT. Residues: CASSLGRDRANTEAFF.

The chain uses TRBV12-3 or TRBV12-4 and TRBJ1-1; D might be TRBD1 (6 bases). V lost 6 bases and J lost 3, with 11 bases in between. This CDR3 spans 13 amino acids. CDR3 nucleotides: TGTGCCAGCAGCAAGGGGGGGTACACTGAAGCTTTCTTT. As protein: CASSKGGYTEAFF.

This chain uses TRBV4-1 with TRBJ2-7; D may be TRBD1 (5 bases). Germline CDR1 reads MGHRA; CDR2 reads YSYEKL. The ends were cut back, 1 base at V and 0 bases at J, with 10 bases in the middle. This CDR3 is built from 15 residues. CDR3 sequence reads: CASSQAAGSSYEQYF. The CDR3 DNA reads as TGCGCCAGCAGCCAAGCGGCAGGGTCCTCCTACGAGCAGTACTTC.

The rearrangement uses TRBV4-1 and TRBJ2-7; unclear D gene. Germline V gene lookup returns CDR1 MGHRA and CDR2 YSYEKL. Trimming took off 0 bases at V and 3 bases at J, with 6 bases between the two ends. CDR3 length: 13 amino acids. DNA for the CDR3: TGCGCCAGCAGCCAAGATCGGAGCTACGAGCAGTACTTC. Translated, it gives CASSQDRSYEQYF.

CDR3 region: CASSEELASTDTQYF. The CDR3, as DNA: TGTGCCAGCAGTGAAGAACTAGCTAGCACAGATACGCAGTATTTT. This rearrangement joins TRBV6-1 to TRBJ2-3; TRBD2 might be the D (6 bases). Trimming stripped 1 base from V and 0 bases from J, with 8 bases between. Germline CDR1 MNHNS, CDR2 SASEGT. The CDR3 has 15 amino acids.

V is TRBV4-3 and J is TRBJ1-2, with TRBD1 matching over 8 bases. CDR3 length: 13 residues. Losses at the gene ends were 3 bases for V and 6 bases for J; bases not matched to a gene: 3. Per germline, CDR1 LGHNA and CDR2 YSLEER. CDR3 in DNA: TGCGCCAGCAGCCACACGACAGGGGATGGCTACACCTTC. Amino acid sequence: CASSHTTGDGYTF.